The sequence of this TCR beta chain was determined in a study of neurological immune-mediated disorders. General study results and limits: The level of TCR clonal expansion was highest in patients with HTLV-1-associated myelopathy and lowest in multiple sclerosis, where it fell below the level seen in healthy controls.

The junction had 6 bases not matched to a gene; V was cut back by 5 bases and J by 6 bases. The length of the CDR3 is 13 residues. CDR1 and CDR2 from the germline V gene are SGHVS and FNYEAQ. This clonotype was seen repeatedly, ten times or more. Its antigen is unknown. Time point meaning: technical triplicate 2. The sorted libraries drew on 910,000 or so T cells that were CD4+ or CD8+. The team produced cDNA through 5'RACE using 10-nucleotide random UMIs. A single run covered 15-18 subjects with over 200 million TCR-beta sequences. MiXCR was run by TCRdb on the 5' RACE reads, yielding one entry per CDR3 protein. The repertoire has under 35,000 distinct CDR3 sequences, about 14% of them found once; the top ten carry 4% to 5.5%.

This TCR derives from a female donor with HTLV-1-associated myelopathy (HAM/TSP). The rearrangement uses TRBV7-6 and TRBJ1-1; 7 positions match TRBD1. The sample comprised CD4+ T cells from blood. The chain's CDR3 is CASSETGLSEAFF. For the CDR3, the DNA is TGTGCCAGCAGCGAGACAGGGCTTTCTGAAGCTTTCTTT.